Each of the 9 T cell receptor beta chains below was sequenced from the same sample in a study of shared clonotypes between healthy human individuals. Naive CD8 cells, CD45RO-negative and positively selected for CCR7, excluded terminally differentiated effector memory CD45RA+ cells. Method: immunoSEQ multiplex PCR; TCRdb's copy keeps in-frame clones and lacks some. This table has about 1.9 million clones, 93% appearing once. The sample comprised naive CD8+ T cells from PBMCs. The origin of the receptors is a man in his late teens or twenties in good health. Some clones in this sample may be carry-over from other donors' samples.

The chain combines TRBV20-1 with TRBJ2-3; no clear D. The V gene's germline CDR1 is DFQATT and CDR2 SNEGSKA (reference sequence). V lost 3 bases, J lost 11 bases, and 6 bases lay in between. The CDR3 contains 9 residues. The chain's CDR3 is CSASWEQYF. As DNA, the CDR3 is TGCAGTGCTAGTTGGGAGCAGTATTTT.

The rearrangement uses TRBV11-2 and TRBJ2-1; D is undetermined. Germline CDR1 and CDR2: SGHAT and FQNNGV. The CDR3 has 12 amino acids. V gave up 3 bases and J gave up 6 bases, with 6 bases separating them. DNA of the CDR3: TGTGCCAGCAGCTTCGGTTCCAATGAGCAGTTCTTC. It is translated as CASSFGSNEQFF.

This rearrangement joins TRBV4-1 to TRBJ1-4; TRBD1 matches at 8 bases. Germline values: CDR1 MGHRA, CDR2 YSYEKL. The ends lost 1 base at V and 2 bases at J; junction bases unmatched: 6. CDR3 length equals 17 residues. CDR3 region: CASSQAAGGETNEKLFF. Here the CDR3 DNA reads TGCGCCAGCAGCCAAGCGGCAGGGGGCGAGACTAATGAAAAACTGTTTTTT.

This chain's CDR3 is CASSLVWTSIVREQYF. The CDR3 DNA sequence: TGTGCCAGCAGTTTAGTTTGGACTAGCATTGTTAGGGAGCAGTACTTC. The genes are TRBV27 and TRBJ2-7, with 8 bases that match TRBD2. Germline CDR1 is MNHEY and CDR2 is SMNVEV (reference sequence). This CDR3 contains 16 residues. The trim removed 2 bases at V and 7 bases at J, leaving 13 bases unmatched.

The chain's CDR3 is CASSPGFGYGYTF. Here the CDR3 DNA reads TGTGCCAGCAGCCCCGGGTTCGGCTATGGCTACACCTTC. V is TRBV27 and J is TRBJ1-2; D is unclear. The CDR3 extends over 13 amino acids. The V end was cut by 6 bases, the J end by 4 bases, with 12 bases between. CDR1 and CDR2 from the germline V gene are MNHEY and SMNVEV (reference sequence).

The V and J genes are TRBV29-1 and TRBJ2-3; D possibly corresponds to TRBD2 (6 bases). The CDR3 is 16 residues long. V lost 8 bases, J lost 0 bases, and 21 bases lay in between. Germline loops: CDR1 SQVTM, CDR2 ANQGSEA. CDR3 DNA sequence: TGCAGCTCAACTACCTCCCGGGGGTATAGCACAGATACGCAGTATTTT. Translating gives CSSTTSRGYSTDTQYF.

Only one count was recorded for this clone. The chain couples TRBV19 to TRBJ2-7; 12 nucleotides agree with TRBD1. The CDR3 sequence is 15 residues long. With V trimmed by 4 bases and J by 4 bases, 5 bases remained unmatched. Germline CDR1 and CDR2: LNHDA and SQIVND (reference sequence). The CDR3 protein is CASSTRGQGAYEQYF. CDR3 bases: TGTGCCAGTAGTACCCGGGGACAGGGGGCATACGAGCAGTACTTC.

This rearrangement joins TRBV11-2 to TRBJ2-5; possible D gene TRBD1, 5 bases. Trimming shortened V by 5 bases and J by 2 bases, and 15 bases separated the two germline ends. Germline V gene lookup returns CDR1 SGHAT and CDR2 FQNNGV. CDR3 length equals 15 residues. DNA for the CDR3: TGTGCCAGCAGCCCCTGGGGCAGTGTACAAGAGACCCAGTACTTC. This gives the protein CASSPWGSVQETQYF.

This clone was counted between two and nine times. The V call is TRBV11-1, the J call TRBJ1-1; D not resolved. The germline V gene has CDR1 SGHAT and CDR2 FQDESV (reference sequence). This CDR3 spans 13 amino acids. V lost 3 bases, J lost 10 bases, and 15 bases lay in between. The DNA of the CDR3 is TGTGCCAGCAGCTTCTCGAATTTTGCGGTAGCTTTCTTT. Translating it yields CASSFSNFAVAFF.